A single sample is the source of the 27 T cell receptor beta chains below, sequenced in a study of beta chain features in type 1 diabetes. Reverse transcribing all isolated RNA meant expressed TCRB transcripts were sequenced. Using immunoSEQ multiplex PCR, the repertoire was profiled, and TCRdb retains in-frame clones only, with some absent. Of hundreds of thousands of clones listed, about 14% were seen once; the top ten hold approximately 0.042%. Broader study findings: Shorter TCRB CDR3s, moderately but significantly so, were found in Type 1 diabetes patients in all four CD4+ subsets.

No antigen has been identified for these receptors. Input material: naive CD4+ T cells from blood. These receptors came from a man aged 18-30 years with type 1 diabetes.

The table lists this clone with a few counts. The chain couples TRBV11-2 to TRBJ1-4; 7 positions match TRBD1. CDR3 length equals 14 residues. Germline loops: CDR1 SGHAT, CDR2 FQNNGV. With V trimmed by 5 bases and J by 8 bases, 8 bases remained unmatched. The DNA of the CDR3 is TGTGCCAGCAGCCGCGACAGGGTTGTGGAAAAACTGTTTTTT. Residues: CASSRDRVVEKLFF.

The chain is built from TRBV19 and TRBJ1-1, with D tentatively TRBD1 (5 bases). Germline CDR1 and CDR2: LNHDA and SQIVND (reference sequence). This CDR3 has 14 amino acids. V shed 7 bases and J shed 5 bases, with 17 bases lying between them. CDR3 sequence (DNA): TGTGCCAGTACTGATGAGGGGATCTTGACTGAAGCTTTCTTT. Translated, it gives CASTDEGILTEAFF.

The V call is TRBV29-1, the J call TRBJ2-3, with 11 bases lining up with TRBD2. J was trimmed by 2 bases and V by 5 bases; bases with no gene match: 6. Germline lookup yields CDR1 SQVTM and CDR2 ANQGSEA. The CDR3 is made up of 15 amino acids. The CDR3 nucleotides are TGCAGCGTTCGGGGGACTAGCGGATACACAGATACGCAGTATTTT. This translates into CSVRGTSGYTDTQYF.

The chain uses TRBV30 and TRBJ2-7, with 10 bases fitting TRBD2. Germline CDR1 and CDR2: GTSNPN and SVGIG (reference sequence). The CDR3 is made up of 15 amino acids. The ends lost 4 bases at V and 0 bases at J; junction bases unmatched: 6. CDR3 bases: TGTGCCTGGAAGACCGCTAGCGGGAGCTCCTACGAGCAGTACTTC. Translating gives CAWKTASGSSYEQYF.

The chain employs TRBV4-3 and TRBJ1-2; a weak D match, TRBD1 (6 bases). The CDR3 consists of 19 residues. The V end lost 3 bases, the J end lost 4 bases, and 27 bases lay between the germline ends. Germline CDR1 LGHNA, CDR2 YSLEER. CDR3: CASSHHSLGSRGLFYGYTF. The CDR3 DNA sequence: TGCGCCAGCAGCCACCACAGTTTAGGATCCAGGGGACTTTTCTATGGCTACACCTTC.

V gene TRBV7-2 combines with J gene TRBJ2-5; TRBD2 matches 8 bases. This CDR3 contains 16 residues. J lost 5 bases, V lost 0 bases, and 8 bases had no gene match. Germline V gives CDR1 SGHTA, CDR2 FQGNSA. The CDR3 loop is CASSLARGGFGETQYF. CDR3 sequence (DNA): TGTGCCAGCAGCTTAGCCCGGGGGGGCTTCGGGGAGACCCAGTACTTC.

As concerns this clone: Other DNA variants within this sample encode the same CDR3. The CDR3 loop reads CASSLNTEAFF. Written as DNA, the CDR3 is TGCGCCAGCAGCTTGAACACTGAAGCTTTCTTT. The V gene is TRBV5-1, the J gene TRBJ1-1, with no clear D. V was cut by 1 base and J by 2 bases, with 0 bases left in between. CDR3 length: 11 amino acids. The germline V gene encodes CDR1 SGHRS and CDR2 YFSETQ.

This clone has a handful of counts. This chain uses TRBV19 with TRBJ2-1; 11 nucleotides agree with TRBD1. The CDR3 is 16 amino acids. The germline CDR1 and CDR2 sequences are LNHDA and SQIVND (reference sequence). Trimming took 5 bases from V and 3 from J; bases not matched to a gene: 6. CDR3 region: CASSSSGTGGYNEQFF. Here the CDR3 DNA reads TGTGCCAGTAGTTCATCCGGGACAGGGGGCTACAATGAGCAGTTCTTC. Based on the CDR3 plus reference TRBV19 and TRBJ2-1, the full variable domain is DGGITQSPKYLFRKEGQNVTLSCEQNLNHDAMYWYRQDPGQGLRLIYYSQIVNDFQKGDIAEGYSVSREKKESFPLTVTSAQKNPTAFYLCASSSSGTGGYNEQFFGPGTRLTVL.

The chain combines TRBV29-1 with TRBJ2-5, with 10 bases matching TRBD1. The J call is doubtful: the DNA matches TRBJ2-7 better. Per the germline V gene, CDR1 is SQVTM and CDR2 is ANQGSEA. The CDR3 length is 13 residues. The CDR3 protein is CSVGTGELYEQYF. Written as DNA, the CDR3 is TGCAGCGTGGGGACAGGGGAACTCTACGAGCAGTACTTC.

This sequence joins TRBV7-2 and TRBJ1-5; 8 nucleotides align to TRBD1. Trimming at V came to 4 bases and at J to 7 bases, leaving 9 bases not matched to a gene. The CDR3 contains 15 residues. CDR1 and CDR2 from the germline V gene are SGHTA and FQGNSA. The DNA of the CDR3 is TGTGCCAGCAGCTCTGGGACAGGAGATCGCCAGCCCCAGCATTTT. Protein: CASSSGTGDRQPQHF. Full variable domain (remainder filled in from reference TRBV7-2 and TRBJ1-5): GAGVSQSPSNKVTEKGKDVELRCDPISGHTALYWYRQSLGQGLEFLIYFQGNSAPDKSGLPSDRFSAERTGGSVSTLTIQRTQQEDSAVYLCASSSGTGDRQPQHFGDGTRLSIL.

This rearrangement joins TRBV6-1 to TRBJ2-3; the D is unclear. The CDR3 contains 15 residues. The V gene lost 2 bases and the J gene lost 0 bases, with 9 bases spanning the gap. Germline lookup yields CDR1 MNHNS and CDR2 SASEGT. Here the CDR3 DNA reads TGTGCCAGCAGTGAATCGTTTACTAGCACAGATACGCAGTATTTT. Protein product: CASSESFTSTDTQYF.

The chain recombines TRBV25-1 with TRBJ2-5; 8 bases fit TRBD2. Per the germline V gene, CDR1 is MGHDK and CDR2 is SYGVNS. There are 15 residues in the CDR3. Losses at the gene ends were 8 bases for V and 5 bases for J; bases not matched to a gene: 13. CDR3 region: CASQKAGAGEETQYF. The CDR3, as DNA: TGTGCCAGCCAGAAAGCGGGAGCGGGAGAGGAGACCCAGTACTTC.

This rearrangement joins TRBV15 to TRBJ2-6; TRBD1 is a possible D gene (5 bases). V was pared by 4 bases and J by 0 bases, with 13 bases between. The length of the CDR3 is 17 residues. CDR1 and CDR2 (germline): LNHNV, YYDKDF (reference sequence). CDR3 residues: CATSISRQYSGANVLTF. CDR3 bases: TGTGCCACCAGCATTAGCCGACAGTACTCTGGGGCCAACGTCCTGACTTTC.

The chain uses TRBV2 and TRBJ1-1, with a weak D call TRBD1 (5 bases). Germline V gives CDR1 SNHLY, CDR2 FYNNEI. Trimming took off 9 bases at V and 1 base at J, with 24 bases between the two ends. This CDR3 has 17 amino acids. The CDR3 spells CASGVVGAIGGNTEAFF. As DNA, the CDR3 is TGTGCCAGTGGCGTTGTAGGTGCAATCGGGGGGAACACTGAAGCTTTCTTT.

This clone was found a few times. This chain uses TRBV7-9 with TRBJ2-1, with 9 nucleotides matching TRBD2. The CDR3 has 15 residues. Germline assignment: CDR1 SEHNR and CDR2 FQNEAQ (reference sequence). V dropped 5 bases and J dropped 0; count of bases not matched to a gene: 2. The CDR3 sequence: CASSPLAGSYNEQFF. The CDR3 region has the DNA TGTGCCAGCAGCCCACTAGCGGGCTCCTACAATGAGCAGTTCTTC.

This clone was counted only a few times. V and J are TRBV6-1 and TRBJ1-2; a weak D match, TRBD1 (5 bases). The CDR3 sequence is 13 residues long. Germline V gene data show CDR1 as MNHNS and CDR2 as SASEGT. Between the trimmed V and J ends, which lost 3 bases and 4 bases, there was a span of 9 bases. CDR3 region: CASSEIGTYGYTF. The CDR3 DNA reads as TGTGCCAGCAGTGAGATCGGGACCTATGGCTACACCTTC.

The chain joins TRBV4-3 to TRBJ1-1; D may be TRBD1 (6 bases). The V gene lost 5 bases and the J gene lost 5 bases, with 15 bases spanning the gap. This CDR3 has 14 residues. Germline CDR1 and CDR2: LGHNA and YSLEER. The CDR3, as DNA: TGCGCCAGCAGCGCGGTGACAGGCGGTACTGAAGCTTTCTTT. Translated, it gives CASSAVTGGTEAFF.

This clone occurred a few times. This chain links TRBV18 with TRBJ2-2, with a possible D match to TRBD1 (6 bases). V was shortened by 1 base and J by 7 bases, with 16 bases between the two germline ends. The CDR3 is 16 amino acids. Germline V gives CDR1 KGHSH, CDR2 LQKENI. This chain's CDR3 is CASSPRTVRLGGELFF. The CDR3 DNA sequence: TGTGCCAGCTCACCACGGACAGTTCGATTGGGCGGGGAGCTGTTTTTT.

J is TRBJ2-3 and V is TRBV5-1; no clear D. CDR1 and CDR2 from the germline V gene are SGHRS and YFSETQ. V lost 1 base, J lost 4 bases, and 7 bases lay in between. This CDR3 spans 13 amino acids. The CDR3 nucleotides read TGCGCCAGCAGCTTGCCGAATGCAGATACGCAGTATTTT. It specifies CASSLPNADTQYF.

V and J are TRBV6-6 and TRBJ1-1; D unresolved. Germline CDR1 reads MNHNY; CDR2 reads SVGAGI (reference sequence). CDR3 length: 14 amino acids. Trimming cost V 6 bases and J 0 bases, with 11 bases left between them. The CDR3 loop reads CASSPLVVNTEAFF. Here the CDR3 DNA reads TGTGCCAGCAGCCCGCTCGTGGTGAACACTGAAGCTTTCTTT.

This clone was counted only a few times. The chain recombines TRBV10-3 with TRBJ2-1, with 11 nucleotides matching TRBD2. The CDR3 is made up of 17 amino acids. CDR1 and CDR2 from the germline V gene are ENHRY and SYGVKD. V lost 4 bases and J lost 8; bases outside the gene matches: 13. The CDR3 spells CAISGHSGRALVDEQFF. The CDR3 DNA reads TGTGCCATCAGTGGCCATAGCGGGAGGGCCCTAGTCGATGAGCAGTTCTTC.

This CDR3 is CASKKGRGWSTEAFF. The CDR3 DNA is TGTGCCAGCAAAAAGGGGCGGGGCTGGAGCACTGAAGCTTTCTTT. The chain links TRBV13 to TRBJ1-1; a possible D gene is TRBD1 (5 bases). V was shortened by 7 bases and J by 4 bases, with 19 bases between the two germline ends. The CDR3 consists of 15 residues. CDR1 is PRHDT and CDR2 is FYEKMQ in the germline V gene (reference sequence).

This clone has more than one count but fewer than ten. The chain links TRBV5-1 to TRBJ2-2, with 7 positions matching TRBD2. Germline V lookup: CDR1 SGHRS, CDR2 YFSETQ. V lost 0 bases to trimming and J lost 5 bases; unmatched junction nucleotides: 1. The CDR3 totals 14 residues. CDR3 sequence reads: CASSLAGRTGELFF. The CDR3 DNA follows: TGCGCCAGCAGCTTGGCCGGGAGGACCGGGGAGCTGTTTTTT.

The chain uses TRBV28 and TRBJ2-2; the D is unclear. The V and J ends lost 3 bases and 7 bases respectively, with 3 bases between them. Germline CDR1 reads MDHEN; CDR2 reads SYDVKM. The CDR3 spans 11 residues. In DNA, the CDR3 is TGTGCCAGCAGTTTCGGCGGGGAGCTGTTTTTT. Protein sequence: CASSFGGELFF.

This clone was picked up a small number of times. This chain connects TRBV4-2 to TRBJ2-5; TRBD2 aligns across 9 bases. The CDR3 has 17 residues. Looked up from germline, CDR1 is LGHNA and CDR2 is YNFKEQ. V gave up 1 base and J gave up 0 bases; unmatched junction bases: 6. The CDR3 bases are TGTGCCAGCAGCCAAGGTTCCACTAGCGGGCACCAAGAGACCCAGTACTTC. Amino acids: CASSQGSTSGHQETQYF.

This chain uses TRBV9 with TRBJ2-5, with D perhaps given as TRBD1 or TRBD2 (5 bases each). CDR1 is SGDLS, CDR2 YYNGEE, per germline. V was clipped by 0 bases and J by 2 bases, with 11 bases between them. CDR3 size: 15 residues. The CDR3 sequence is CASSVAVGEQETQYF. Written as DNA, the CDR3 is TGTGCCAGCAGCGTAGCAGTGGGGGAGCAAGAGACCCAGTACTTC.

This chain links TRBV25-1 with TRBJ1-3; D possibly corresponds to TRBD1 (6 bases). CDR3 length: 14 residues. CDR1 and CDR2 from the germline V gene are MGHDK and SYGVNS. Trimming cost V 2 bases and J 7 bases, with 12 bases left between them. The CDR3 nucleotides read TGTGCCAGCAGTGAAGGTCAGGGGATGAACACCATATATTTT. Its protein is CASSEGQGMNTIYF.